This T cell receptor beta chain was identified in a study of blood T cell repertoires in COVID-19. Looking at the study overall: Sources were T cells, B-cell-depleted T cells, or PBMCs; the material itself was cDNA or gDNA.

Seattle patient enrollment occurred during active infection, with longitudinal follow-up thereafter. Authors' analysis steps: Estimates of nucleated cell counts were drawn from the amplification of reference gene primers. Produced via immunoSEQ multiplex PCR; TCRdb's table is partial and in-frame only. The V and J calls and the clone size are those of that table, but D and trimming were determined from the DNA. The repertoire holds some 240,000 clones, with 92% as singletons. The V gene's germline CDR1 is SGHTA and CDR2 FQGNSA. CDR3 length: 16 residues. The J segment lost 10 bases and the V segment lost 5 bases, leaving 14 bases of the junction unmatched. A few counts support this clone.

Sequencing was carried out using peripheral blood. The gene calls are TRBV7-2 and TRBJ1-6; 7 bases align to TRBD1. The receptor's source is a man aged 60 to 69 with COVID-19, enrolled during active disease. CDR3 region: CASSPARGTDGSPLHF. The CDR3 DNA is TGTGCCAGCAGCCCGGCTAGGGGGACAGATGGGTCACCCCTCCACTTT. Using reference TRBV7-2 and TRBJ1-6 for the parts outside the CDR3, the full variable domain is GAGVSQSPSNKVTEKGKDVELRCDPISGHTALYWYRQSLGQGLEFLIYFQGNSAPDKSGLPSDRFSAERTGGSVSTLTIQRTQQEDSAVYLCASSPARGTDGSPLHFGNGTRLTVT.